The present entry profiles one T cell receptor (beta chain) with its context. These data come from a study of T cell responses to AZD1222 COVID-19 vaccine. Profiled with immunoSEQ multiplex PCR; TCRdb holds only in-frame clones, not every one. The data contain about 110,000 clones, around 84% of them singletons. The receptor was derived from an adult in good health. Sequenced here: peripheral blood, sampled on day 0 of AZD1222 vaccination.

The CDR3 sequence: CASSPLGTSNTGELFF. CDR3 bases: TGTGCCAGCAGTCCCTTAGGGACTTCAAACACCGGGGAGCTGTTTTTT. The chain has TRBV7-9 and TRBJ2-2, with D perhaps matching TRBD2 (6 bases). Trimming cost V 6 bases and J 2 bases, with 16 bases left between them. CDR1 is SEHNR and CDR2 is FQNEAQ in the germline V gene (reference sequence). This CDR3 region has 16 residues.